The rows below give T cell receptor beta chains drawn from one sample of a study of vaccination effects on CD4 cells after COVID-19. Data came from immunoSEQ multiplex PCR; TCRdb stores just in-frame clones and leaves some out. The data hold fewer than 70,000 clones, with approximately 80% observed a single time. Antigen specificity for these receptors is unknown. The material sequenced was CD4+ T cells from PBMCs cultured with SARS-CoV-2 spike peptides, taken before COVID-19 vaccination. These receptors were obtained from a human donor who received a COVID-19 vaccine. Both conserved end residues are part of each CDR3. The D gene is left open where the match is weak. Clone size, where shown, is once, few, many, or a class for clones that have expanded.

D gene: TRBD2; V gene: TRBV28; clone size: -; J gene: TRBJ2-2; CDR3 protein: CASGAAGGATGELFF; CDR3 DNA: TGTGCCAGCGGCGCTGCGGGGGGAGCCACCGGGGAGCTGTTTTTT
D gene: -; V gene: TRBV12-3/TRBV12-4; clone size: -; J gene: TRBJ1-6; CDR3 protein: CASSMIVNSPLHF; CDR3 DNA: TGTGCCAGCAGTATGATCGTTAATTCACCCCTCCACTTT
D gene: -; V gene: TRBV5-1; clone size: -; J gene: TRBJ1-2; CDR3 protein: CASSLRAGDGTVYGYTF; CDR3 DNA: TGCGCCAGCAGCTTACGCGCCGGGGATGGCACGGTCTATGGCTACACCTTC
D gene: -; V gene: TRBV7-8; clone size: few; J gene: TRBJ1-5; CDR3 protein: CASSLDYRDRQPQHF; CDR3 DNA: TGTGCCAGCAGCTTAGATTACAGGGATCGTCAGCCCCAGCATTTT
D gene: -; V gene: TRBV6-1; clone size: few; J gene: TRBJ2-4; CDR3 protein: CASSEPGVSIAKNIQYF; CDR3 DNA: TGTGCCAGCAGTGAACCCGGGGTTTCGATAGCCAAAAACATTCAGTACTTC
D gene: -; V gene: TRBV5-1; clone size: -; J gene: TRBJ2-1; CDR3 protein: CASSFGIASNEQFF; CDR3 DNA: TGCGCCAGCAGCTTCGGGATAGCGAGCAATGAGCAGTTCTTC
D gene: -; V gene: TRBV2; clone size: few; J gene: TRBJ2-5; CDR3 protein: CASSQQETQYF; CDR3 DNA: TGTGCCAGCAGTCAACAAGAGACCCAGTACTTC
D gene: -; V gene: TRBV2; clone size: -; J gene: TRBJ2-4; CDR3 protein: CASSFAPPTSENIQYF; CDR3 DNA: TGTGCCAGCAGCTTCGCCCCACCAACTTCGGAAAACATTCAGTACTTC
D gene: -; V gene: TRBV29-1; clone size: few; J gene: TRBJ1-4; CDR3 protein: CSVVSGDEKLFF; CDR3 DNA: TGCAGCGTTGTGTCAGGGGATGAAAAACTGTTTTTT
D gene: -; V gene: TRBV6-5; clone size: -; J gene: TRBJ1-3; CDR3 protein: CASSRTLPSGNTIYF; CDR3 DNA: TGTGCCAGCAGTCGGACTCTGCCGTCTGGAAACACCATATATTTT
D gene: TRBD2; V gene: TRBV3-1/TRBV3-2; clone size: -; J gene: TRBJ2-2; CDR3 protein: CASSWGGWWTGELFF; CDR3 DNA: TGTGCCAGCAGCTGGGGGGGATGGTGGACCGGGGAGCTGTTTTTT
D gene: TRBD1; V gene: TRBV19; clone size: -; J gene: TRBJ1-2; CDR3 protein: CASNTGTGYRDYGYTF; CDR3 DNA: TGTGCCAGTAACACCGGGACAGGGTATCGAGACTATGGCTACACCTTC
D gene: -; V gene: TRBV11-3; clone size: -; J gene: TRBJ1-6; CDR3 protein: CASRMAVNSPLHF; CDR3 DNA: TGTGCCAGCCGCATGGCAGTTAATTCACCCCTCCACTTT
D gene: TRBD2; V gene: TRBV5-4; clone size: -; J gene: TRBJ2-5; CDR3 protein: CASRPGTSGGPYQETQYF; CDR3 DNA: TGTGCCAGCAGACCCGGGACTAGCGGGGGGCCGTACCAAGAGACCCAGTACTTC
D gene: -; V gene: TRBV5-4; clone size: -; J gene: TRBJ2-6; CDR3 protein: CASTTPVTGANVLTF; CDR3 DNA: TGTGCCAGCACCACCCCGGTAACTGGGGCCAACGTCCTGACTTTC
D gene: -; V gene: TRBV5-1; clone size: -; J gene: TRBJ1-3; CDR3 protein: CASSLGGVTSGNTIYF; CDR3 DNA: TGCGCCAGCAGCTTGGGGGGGGTGACTAGTGGAAACACCATATATTTT
D gene: TRBD1; V gene: TRBV5-5; clone size: -; J gene: TRBJ1-2; CDR3 protein: CASSRGQGVSYGYTF; CDR3 DNA: TGTGCCAGCAGCAGAGGACAGGGGGTTAGCTATGGCTACACCTTC
D gene: TRBD1; V gene: TRBV7-9; clone size: -; J gene: TRBJ1-1; CDR3 protein: CASSLTGGRAEAFF; CDR3 DNA: TGTGCCAGCAGCTTAACAGGGGGTAGGGCTGAAGCTTTCTTT
D gene: -; V gene: TRBV6-6; clone size: -; J gene: TRBJ1-3; CDR3 protein: CASSPDSSGNTIYF; CDR3 DNA: TGTGCCAGCAGTCCGGACAGCTCTGGAAACACCATATATTTT
D gene: -; V gene: TRBV7-2; clone size: -; J gene: TRBJ2-5; CDR3 protein: CASTRAPAPYQETQYF; CDR3 DNA: TGTGCCAGCACTCGGGCACCCGCACCGTACCAAGAGACCCAGTACTTC
D gene: -; V gene: TRBV30; clone size: -; J gene: TRBJ2-2; CDR3 protein: CAWSVFRDTGELFF; CDR3 DNA: TGTGCCTGGAGCGTATTTCGGGACACCGGGGAGCTGTTTTTT
D gene: -; V gene: TRBV5-5; clone size: -; J gene: TRBJ2-3; CDR3 protein: CASSSDGGYTDTQYF; CDR3 DNA: TGTGCCAGCAGCTCCGACGGCGGGTACACAGATACGCAGTATTTT
D gene: TRBD1; V gene: TRBV6-5; clone size: few; J gene: TRBJ2-1; CDR3 protein: CASNKPGGYNEQFF; CDR3 DNA: TGTGCCAGCAACAAGCCAGGGGGTTACAATGAGCAGTTCTTC
D gene: TRBD2; V gene: TRBV13; clone size: -; J gene: TRBJ2-3; CDR3 protein: CASSLRLAGPSTQYF; CDR3 DNA: TGTGCCAGCAGCTTACGCCTAGCGGGGCCGTCTACGCAGTATTTT
D gene: -; V gene: TRBV2; clone size: -; J gene: TRBJ2-1; CDR3 protein: CASTTYHEQFF; CDR3 DNA: TGTGCCAGCACCACCTATCATGAGCAGTTCTTC
D gene: TRBD1; V gene: TRBV18; clone size: -; J gene: TRBJ1-1; CDR3 protein: CASSSDRGNEAFF; CDR3 DNA: TGTGCCAGCTCGTCAGACAGGGGGAATGAAGCTTTCTTT
D gene: TRBD1; V gene: TRBV2; clone size: -; J gene: TRBJ2-5; CDR3 protein: CASSDPQGAEETQYF; CDR3 DNA: TGTGCCAGCAGTGATCCACAGGGGGCGGAAGAGACCCAGTACTTC
D gene: -; V gene: TRBV5-1; clone size: -; J gene: TRBJ1-3; CDR3 protein: CASSLGGLNSGNTIYF; CDR3 DNA: TGCGCCAGCAGCTTGGGCGGCCTCAACTCTGGAAACACCATATATTTT
D gene: TRBD1; V gene: TRBV4-1; clone size: -; J gene: TRBJ2-3; CDR3 protein: CASRDREILGTDTQYF; CDR3 DNA: TGCGCCAGCAGGGACAGGGAGATCTTAGGCACAGATACGCAGTATTTT
D gene: -; V gene: TRBV3-1/TRBV3-2; clone size: -; J gene: TRBJ2-5; CDR3 protein: CASSERQGGETQYF; CDR3 DNA: TGTGCCAGCAGCGAACGACAGGGAGGGGAGACCCAGTACTTC
D gene: TRBD1; V gene: TRBV7-8; clone size: -; J gene: TRBJ2-1; CDR3 protein: CASSLGQGGNNEQFF; CDR3 DNA: TGTGCCAGCAGCTTAGGACAGGGGGGCAACAATGAGCAGTTCTTC
D gene: -; V gene: TRBV5-1; clone size: once; J gene: TRBJ1-1; CDR3 protein: CASRWTGFMNTEAFF; CDR3 DNA: TGCGCCAGCAGATGGACGGGTTTTATGAACACTGAAGCTTTCTTT
D gene: -; V gene: TRBV12-5; clone size: -; J gene: TRBJ1-1; CDR3 protein: CASGKDSYTEAFF; CDR3 DNA: TGTGCTAGTGGTAAGGATAGCTACACTGAAGCTTTCTTT
D gene: -; V gene: TRBV27; clone size: -; J gene: TRBJ2-2; CDR3 protein: CASSLSASLNTGELFF; CDR3 DNA: TGTGCCAGCAGTTTATCGGCCAGCTTGAACACCGGGGAGCTGTTTTTT
D gene: -; V gene: TRBV6-6; clone size: -; J gene: TRBJ1-2; CDR3 protein: CASSYSGPFNYGYTF; CDR3 DNA: TGTGCCAGCAGTTACTCAGGGCCTTTTAACTATGGCTACACCTTC
D gene: -; V gene: TRBV7-2; clone size: once; J gene: TRBJ1-2; CDR3 protein: CASSPLPGGVYGYTF; CDR3 DNA: TGTGCCAGCAGCCCCTTGCCGGGAGGGGTCTATGGCTACACCTTC
D gene: -; V gene: TRBV6-4; clone size: -; J gene: TRBJ2-3; CDR3 protein: CASSEGLSGDTQYF; CDR3 DNA: TGTGCCAGCAGTGAAGGTTTAAGCGGAGATACGCAGTATTTT
D gene: TRBD2; V gene: TRBV3-1/TRBV3-2; clone size: -; J gene: TRBJ2-3; CDR3 protein: CASSRGLAGVRADTQYF; CDR3 DNA: TGTGCCAGCAGCCGCGGACTAGCGGGGGTAAGGGCAGATACGCAGTATTTT
D gene: -; V gene: TRBV9; clone size: -; J gene: TRBJ1-1; CDR3 protein: CASSGGDGNTEAFF; CDR3 DNA: TGTGCCAGCAGCGGCGGGGACGGGAACACTGAAGCTTTCTTT
D gene: -; V gene: TRBV19; clone size: few; J gene: TRBJ1-4; CDR3 protein: CASSIQGLRGTNEKLFF; CDR3 DNA: TGTGCCAGTAGTATTCAGGGCCTCCGGGGCACTAATGAAAAACTGTTTTTT